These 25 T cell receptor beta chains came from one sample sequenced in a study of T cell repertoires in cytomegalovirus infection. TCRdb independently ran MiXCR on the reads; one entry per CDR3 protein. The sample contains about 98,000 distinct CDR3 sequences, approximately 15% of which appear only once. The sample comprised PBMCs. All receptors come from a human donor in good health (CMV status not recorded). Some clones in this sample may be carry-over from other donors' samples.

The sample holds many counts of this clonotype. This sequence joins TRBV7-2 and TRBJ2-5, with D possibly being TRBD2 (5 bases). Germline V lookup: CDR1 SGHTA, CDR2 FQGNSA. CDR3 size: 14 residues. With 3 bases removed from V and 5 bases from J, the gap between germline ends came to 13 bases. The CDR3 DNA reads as TGTGCCAGCAGCTTCGGGTTGGGCGGGGAGACCCAGTACTTC. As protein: CASSFGLGGETQYF.

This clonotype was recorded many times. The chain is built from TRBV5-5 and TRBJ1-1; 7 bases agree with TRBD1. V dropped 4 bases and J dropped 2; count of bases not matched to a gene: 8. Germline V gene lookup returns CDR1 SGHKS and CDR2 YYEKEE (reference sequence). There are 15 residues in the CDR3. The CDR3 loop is CASSPRDSPNTEAFF. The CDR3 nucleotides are TGTGCCAGCAGCCCACGGGACAGCCCAAACACTGAAGCTTTCTTT.

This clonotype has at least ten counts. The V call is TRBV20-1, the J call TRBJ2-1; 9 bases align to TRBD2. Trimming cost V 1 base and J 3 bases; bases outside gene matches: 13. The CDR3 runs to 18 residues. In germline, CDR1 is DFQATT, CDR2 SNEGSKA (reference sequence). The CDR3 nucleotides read TGCAGTGCTAGAGGAATTAGCGGGGGAAGATCGGGCTACAATGAGCAGTTCTTC. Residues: CSARGISGGRSGYNEQFF.

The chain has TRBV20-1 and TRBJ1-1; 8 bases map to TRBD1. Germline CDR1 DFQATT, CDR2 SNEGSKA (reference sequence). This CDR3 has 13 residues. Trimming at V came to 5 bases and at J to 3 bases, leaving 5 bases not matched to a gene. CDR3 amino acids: CSASTTGDTEAFF. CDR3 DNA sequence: TGCAGTGCTTCAACGACAGGGGACACTGAAGCTTTCTTT.

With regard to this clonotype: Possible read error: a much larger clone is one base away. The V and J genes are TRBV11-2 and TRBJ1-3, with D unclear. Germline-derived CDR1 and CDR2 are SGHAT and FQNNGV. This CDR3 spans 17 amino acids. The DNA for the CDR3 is TGTGCCAGCAGCCCAACCGGGGTCTCCCGCTCTGAAAACACCATATATTTT. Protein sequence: CASSPTGVSRSENTIYF.

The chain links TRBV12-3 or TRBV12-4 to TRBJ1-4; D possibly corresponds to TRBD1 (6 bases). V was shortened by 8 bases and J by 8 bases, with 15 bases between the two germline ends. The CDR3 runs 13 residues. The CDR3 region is CASVGDNKEKLFF. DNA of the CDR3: TGTGCCAGCGTGGGGGACAATAAAGAAAAACTGTTTTTT.

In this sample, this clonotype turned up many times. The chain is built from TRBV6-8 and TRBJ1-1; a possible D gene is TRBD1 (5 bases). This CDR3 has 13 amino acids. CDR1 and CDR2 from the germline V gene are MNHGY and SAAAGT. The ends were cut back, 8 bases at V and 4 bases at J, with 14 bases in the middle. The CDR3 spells CASSWGGFTEAFF. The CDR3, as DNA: TGTGCCAGCTCCTGGGGGGGATTCACTGAAGCTTTCTTT.

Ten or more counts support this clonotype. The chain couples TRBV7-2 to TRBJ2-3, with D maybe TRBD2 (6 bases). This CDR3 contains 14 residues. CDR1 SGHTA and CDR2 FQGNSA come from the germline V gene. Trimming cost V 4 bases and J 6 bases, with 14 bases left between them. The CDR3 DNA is TGTGCCAGCAGCTCTGGGGACTCGGGGGATACGCAGTATTTT. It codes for CASSSGDSGDTQYF. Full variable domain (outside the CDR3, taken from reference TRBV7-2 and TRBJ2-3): GAGVSQSPSNKVTEKGKDVELRCDPISGHTALYWYRQSLGQGLEFLIYFQGNSAPDKSGLPSDRFSAERTGGSVSTLTIQRTQQEDSAVYLCASSSGDSGDTQYFGPGTRLTVL.

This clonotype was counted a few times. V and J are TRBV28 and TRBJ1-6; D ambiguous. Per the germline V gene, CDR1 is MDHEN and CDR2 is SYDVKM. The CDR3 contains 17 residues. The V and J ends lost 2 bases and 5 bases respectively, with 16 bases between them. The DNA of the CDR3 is TGTGCCAGCAGTTTACCCCCTTTACGGCCCAATAATTCACCCCTCCACTTT. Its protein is CASSLPPLRPNNSPLHF.

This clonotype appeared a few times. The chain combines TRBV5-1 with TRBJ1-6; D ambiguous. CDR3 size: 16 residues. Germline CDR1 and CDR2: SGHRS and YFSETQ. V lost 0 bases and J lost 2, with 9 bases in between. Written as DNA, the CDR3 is TGCGCCAGCAGCTTGGCCGGGGTCGCCTATAATTCACCCCTCCACTTT. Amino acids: CASSLAGVAYNSPLHF.

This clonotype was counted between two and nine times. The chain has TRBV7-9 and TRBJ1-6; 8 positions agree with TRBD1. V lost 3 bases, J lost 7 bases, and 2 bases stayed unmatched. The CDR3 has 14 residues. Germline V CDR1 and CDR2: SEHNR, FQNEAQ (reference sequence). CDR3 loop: CASSFRTGNSPLHF. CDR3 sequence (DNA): TGTGCCAGCAGCTTTCGGACAGGGAATTCACCCCTCCACTTT.

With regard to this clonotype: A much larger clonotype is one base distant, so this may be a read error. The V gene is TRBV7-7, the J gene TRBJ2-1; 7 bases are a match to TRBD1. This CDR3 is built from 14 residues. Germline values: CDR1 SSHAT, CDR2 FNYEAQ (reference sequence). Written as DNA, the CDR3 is TGTGCTAGCAGCCCCAGGGGGTGGTACAATGAGCAGTTCTTC. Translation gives CASSPRGWYNEQFF.

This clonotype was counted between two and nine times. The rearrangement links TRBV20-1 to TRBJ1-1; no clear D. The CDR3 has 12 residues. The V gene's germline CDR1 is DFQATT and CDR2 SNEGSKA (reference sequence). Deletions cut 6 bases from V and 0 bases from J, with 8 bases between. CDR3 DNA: TGCAGTGCCCCTCTGTTGAACACTGAAGCTTTCTTT. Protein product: CSAPLLNTEAFF.

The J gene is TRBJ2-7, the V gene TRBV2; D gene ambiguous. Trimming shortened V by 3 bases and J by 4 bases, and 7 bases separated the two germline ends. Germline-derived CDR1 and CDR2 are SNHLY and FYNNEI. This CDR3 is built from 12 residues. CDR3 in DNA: TGTGCCAGCAGTGATTTGAGTTACGAGCAGTACTTC. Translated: CASSDLSYEQYF.

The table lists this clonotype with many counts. CDR3 sequence (DNA): TGTGCCAGTAGTGCCGACGCGAGCTCCTACGAGCAGTACTTC. Translated: CASSADASSYEQYF. The chain is built from TRBV19 and TRBJ2-7; D ambiguous. Germline V CDR1 and CDR2: LNHDA, SQIVND (reference sequence). Trimming took 5 bases from V and 0 from J, leaving 11 bases between them. The CDR3 is 14 residues long. The full variable domain, completed using reference TRBV19 and TRBJ2-7, is DGGITQSPKYLFRKEGQNVTLSCEQNLNHDAMYWYRQDPGQGLRLIYYSQIVNDFQKGDIAEGYSVSREKKESFPLTVTSAQKNPTAFYLCASSADASSYEQYFGPGTRLTVT.

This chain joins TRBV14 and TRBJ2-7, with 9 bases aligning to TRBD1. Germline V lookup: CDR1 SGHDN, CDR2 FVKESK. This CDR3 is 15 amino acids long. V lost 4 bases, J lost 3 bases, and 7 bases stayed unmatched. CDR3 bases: TGTGCCAGCAGCCTCTGGACAGGGGCCATCTACGAGCAGTACTTC. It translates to CASSLWTGAIYEQYF. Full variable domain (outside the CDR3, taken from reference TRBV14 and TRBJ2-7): EAGVTQFPSHSVIEKGQTVTLRCDPISGHDNLYWYRRVMGKEIKFLLHFVKESKQDESGMPNNRFLAERTGGTYSTLKVQPAELEDSGVYFCASSLWTGAIYEQYFGPGTRLTVT.

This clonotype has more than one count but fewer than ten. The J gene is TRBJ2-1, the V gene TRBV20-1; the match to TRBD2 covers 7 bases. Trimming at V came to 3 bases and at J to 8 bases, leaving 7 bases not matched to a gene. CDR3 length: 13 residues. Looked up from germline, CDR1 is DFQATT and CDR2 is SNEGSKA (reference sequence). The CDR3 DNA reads TGCAGTGCTAGGAGCGGGAAAGGACATGAGCAGTTCTTC. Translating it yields CSARSGKGHEQFF.

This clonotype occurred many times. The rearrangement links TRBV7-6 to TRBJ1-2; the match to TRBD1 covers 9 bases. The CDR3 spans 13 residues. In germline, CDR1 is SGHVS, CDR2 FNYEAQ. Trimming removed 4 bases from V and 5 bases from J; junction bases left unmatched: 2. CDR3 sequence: CASSSGQGYGYTF. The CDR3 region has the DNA TGTGCCAGCAGCTCGGGACAGGGTTATGGCTACACCTTC.

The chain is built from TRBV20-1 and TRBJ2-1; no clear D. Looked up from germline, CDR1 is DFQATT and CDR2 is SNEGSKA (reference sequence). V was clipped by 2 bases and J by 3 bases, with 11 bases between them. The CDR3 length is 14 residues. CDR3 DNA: TGCAGTGCTAGAAGGTCGCCAGGCTACAATGAGCAGTTCTTC. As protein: CSARRSPGYNEQFF.

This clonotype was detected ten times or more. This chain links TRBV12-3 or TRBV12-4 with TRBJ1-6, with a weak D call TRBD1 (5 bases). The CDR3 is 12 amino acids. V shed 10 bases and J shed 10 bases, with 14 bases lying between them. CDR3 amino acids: CATGRGDSPLHF. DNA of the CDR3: TGTGCCACGGGGAGAGGGGACTCACCCCTCCACTTT.

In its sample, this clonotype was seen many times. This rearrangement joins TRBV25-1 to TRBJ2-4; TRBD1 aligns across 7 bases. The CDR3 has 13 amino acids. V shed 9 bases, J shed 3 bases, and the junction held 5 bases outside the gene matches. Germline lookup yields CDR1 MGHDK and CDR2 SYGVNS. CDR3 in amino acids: CASSGTVKNIQYF. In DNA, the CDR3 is TGTGCCAGTTCCGGGACAGTCAAAAACATTCAGTACTTC.

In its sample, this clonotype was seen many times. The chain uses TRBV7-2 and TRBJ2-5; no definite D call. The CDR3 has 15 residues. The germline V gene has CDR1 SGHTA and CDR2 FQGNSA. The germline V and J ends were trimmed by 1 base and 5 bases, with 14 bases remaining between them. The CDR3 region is CASSLDGRERETQYF. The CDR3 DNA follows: TGTGCCAGCAGCTTAGACGGTAGAGAGAGGGAGACCCAGTACTTC.

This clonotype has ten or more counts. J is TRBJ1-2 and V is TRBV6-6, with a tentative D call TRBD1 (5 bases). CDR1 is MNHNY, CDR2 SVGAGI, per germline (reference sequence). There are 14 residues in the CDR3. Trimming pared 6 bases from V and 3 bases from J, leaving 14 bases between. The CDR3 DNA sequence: TGTGCCAGCAGAACGGGGCAGGCCCACTATGGCTACACCTTC. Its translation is CASRTGQAHYGYTF.

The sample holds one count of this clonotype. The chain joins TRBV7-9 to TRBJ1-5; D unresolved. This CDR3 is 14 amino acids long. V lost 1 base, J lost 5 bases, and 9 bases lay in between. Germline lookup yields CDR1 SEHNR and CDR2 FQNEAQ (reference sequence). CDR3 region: CASSLELADQPQHF. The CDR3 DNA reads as TGTGCCAGCAGCTTAGAATTAGCTGATCAGCCCCAGCATTTT.

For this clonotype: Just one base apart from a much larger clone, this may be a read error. The CDR3 here is CASSFGRGRTSEQYF. The CDR3 DNA reads as TGTGCCAGCAGCTTCGGGCGGGGAAGGACCTCCGAGCAGTACTTC. The rearrangement uses TRBV7-2 and TRBJ2-7; D is perhaps TRBD2 (6 bases). V lost 3 bases and J 6 bases, leaving 18 bases between the germline ends. CDR3 length: 15 residues. Germline-derived CDR1 and CDR2 are SGHTA and FQGNSA.